This T cell receptor beta chain originates from a study of cytomegalovirus exposure and HLA in healthy donors (TCRdb year 2017). Background for the entire study: An earlier analysis of about 560 of the donors reported approximately 300 Gb of sequence data and 90 million to 120 million unique TCR beta sequences obtained from about 179 million T cells. An early release covering 500 to 750 HLA-typed donors comprised approximately 300 gigabases of sequencing data and approximately 80 million unique TCR sequences. The genetic ancestry cluster associated with self-reported Caucasian donors included about 84% of the 398 genotyped donors. The study was designed to test whether signatures of past pathogen exposure could be identified by cataloging public T cell receptors. The study used immunosequencing to profile the T cell repertoires of several hundred subjects and linked those repertoires to cytomegalovirus serostatus. Besides the first cohort of roughly 640 subjects, a separate validation cohort made up of 120 or so different subjects was used. To predict cytomegalovirus infection status, the study combined high-throughput TCR immunosequencing, statistical association of individual TCRs with disease status, and machine learning. To study patterns of TCR occurrence, a later analysis re-analyzed previously published TCR beta repertoires from hundreds of donors and added high-resolution HLA genotyping. Rather than drawing on any new phenotypic data, the later analysis identified candidate immune exposures from TCR beta sequences and the way those sequences occurred across donors. To decide whether each TCR beta V gene segment behaved as functional or pseudogenic, an earlier analysis of some 580 of the donors relied on high-throughput TCR beta sequencing. Donor age, sex, ethnicity and CMV serostatus were collected together with the repertoire data. A later genetic analysis used genome-wide SNP genotypes for 398 of the 666 donors, treating that subset as a discovery cohort. Every discovery cohort repertoire had been produced on one sequencing platform. Class I and class II HLA loci were covered by the typing at four-digit resolution. The number of typed donors differed by locus: about 620-640 for A, B, C, DRB1 and DQB1; some 500 for DQA1; 606 for DPA1; and roughly 450 for DPB1. Five DR-DQ haplotypes were treated as single units for association and clustering because of strong linkage in the cohort. Among around 400 genotyped donors of the cohort, an average of roughly 230,000 unique TCR beta nucleotide sequences was sequenced per donor, of which 15% to 20% were non-productive. What the work shows at the level of the full study, not this receptor alone: A later analysis associated about 17,000 TCR beta sequences with specific HLA alleles at a false discovery rate of 0.05. A few of the identified cytomegalovirus-associated TCR beta chains were confirmed in vitro to be specific for cytomegalovirus antigens. A further reported finding was that TCR beta sequences accurately predicted the HLA-A and HLA-B alleles for most subjects in the first cohort. The only immune exposure information available for the cohort was CMV serostatus. In a later genetic analysis, a missense DCLRE1C variant was associated with V-gene and J-gene trimming of TCR beta chains, and the association was replicated in an independent cohort. In an earlier analysis of some 540 of the donors, most TCR beta V segments appeared in productive rearrangements about 90% or about 30% of the time, broadly matching IMGT annotations. HLA typing was unavailable for some donors at each locus, so association tests used only the typed subset. This cohort had only TCR beta chains sequenced, and the lack of alpha or paired-chain data limited which features could be detected. The study listed 164 TCR beta chains as associated with cytomegalovirus. Compared with the approximately 710-donor mean, donors in an Asian-associated ancestry cluster had fewer N-insertions in productive TCRs, according to a later genetic analysis. Because counts were too low, some 17 rarely observed V segments, including chromosome 9 orphons, were left out of the earlier analysis of a few hundred of the donors. Compared with equally common non-associated chains, HLA-associated TCR beta chains in a later analysis were more clonally expanded and had lower generation probabilities. Roughly uniform sequencing depth across donors was assumed in presence/absence analyses, although this assumption may not hold. Linkage disequilibrium might explain the correlated functional status among segregating V segments, but an unknown experimental factor could not be ruled out. In a later analysis, the rate of TCR association differed among HLA loci, with DRB1 alleles having the most associated TCRs and HLA-C alleles having the fewest. Cytomegalovirus status was reported to be diagnosed by the classifier with high specificity and sensitivity in both the original and validation cohorts. When HLA alleles, especially DR and DQ, strongly co-occurred, attributing TCR associations to individual alleles was difficult. The authors suggested that the approach could potentially be extended to other disease states and immunological phenotypes. Most TCR sequences were observed very rarely across donors, whereas some public TCRs were present in many individuals. The sequencing pipeline was judged likely to have produced a cluster of highly shared sequence variants as a technical artifact. Several of the top co-occurrence clusters appeared to be linked to parvovirus B19, influenza, CMV and Epstein-Barr virus, according to a later analysis. According to a later analysis, most CMV-associated TCR beta chains appeared to be HLA-restricted, and the HLA associations seemed to be driven largely by CMV exposure.

The library came from the immunoSEQ multiplex PCR assay. A mixture of 60 forward primers for TCR Vbeta segments and 13 reverse primers for TCR Jbeta segments was used in the multiplex PCR. Amplification of the CDR3 region of rearranged TCR beta genes was performed with a multiplex PCR assay on genomic DNA. Amplified TCR beta libraries were sequenced as 87-base-pair reads on the Illumina HiSeq System. From the authors' description of their analysis: A later analysis counted approximately 84 million unique TCR beta chains across the 670 or so repertoires, and 10 million to 11 million of these chains were shared by at least two donors. A nearest-neighbor algorithm error-corrected the raw reads and collapsed the reads into unique sequences, merging closely related sequences to remove PCR and sequencing errors. CDR3 sequences were aligned to IMGT reference sequences to assign V, D and J gene segments. For a sequence to be retained, at least a six-nucleotide match to both a V gene segment and a J gene segment was required. Rearrangements were classified as productive when the CDR3 lacked stop codons and remained in frame with V and J, and all other rearrangements were classified as non-productive. CDR3 was defined according to IMGT convention as the region running from the second conserved V-encoded cysteine to the conserved J-encoded phenylalanine. In an earlier analysis of approximately 500 of the donors, sequences lacking an unambiguous match to a single V gene segment were excluded. In an earlier analysis of several hundred of the donors, V segments were called functional above 56.7% productive rearrangements and were called segregating when the between-donor standard deviation exceeded 5%. A statistical classification framework was built for diagnosing cytomegalovirus status from the catalog of TCR beta chain sequences. A later analysis assigned V and J genes by comparing TCR nucleotide sequences with IMGT/GENE-DB human TR gene sequences. The TCRdist pipeline was used in a later analysis to assign CDR3 sequences and most-parsimonious VDJ recombination scenarios. A later analysis defined each TCR beta chain by its CDR3 amino acid sequence plus V-gene family, and excluded reads lacking a unique V-gene family. To address suspected cross-contamination and a sequencing artifact, a later analysis removed around 600 highly shared, low-generation-probability nucleotide sequences. In a later analysis, a clonal expansion index for each public chain was calculated from normalized within-repertoire ranks of inferred template counts. In a later analysis, generation probabilities were computed with a VDJ recombination model fitted to out-of-frame rearrangements, and the resulting probabilities were checked against IGoR. A later analysis scored TCR-TCR, TCR-HLA and TCR-CMV co-occurrence with hypergeometric tests, applying a repertoire-size bias correction to TCR pairs. A later analysis estimated false discovery rates by permuting HLA or CMV assignments 20 times. In a later analysis, co-occurring TCRs were grouped using DBSCAN, with TCRdist sequence similarity added in when clustering inside HLA-allele-positive subsets. Repertoires with fewer than 30,000 or more than 120,000 public chains, plus five repertoires with anomalous nucleotide sharing, were excluded from co-occurrence clustering. The table comes from immuneACCESS by way of TCRdb, which keeps in-frame sequences with V and J called. Part of the clones is missing from these tables; in studies checked, under half for an unresolved V gene and the rest for unknown reasons. For V, J and clone size, that table is used; D and trimming come from the DNA. The sample has about 240,000 clones on record, 70% to 90% of them singletons. Together, the top ten hold around 8.3% of the sample.

The cohort consisted of 666 healthy bone marrow donors. Cohort members were all nominally healthy when sampled, although unrecorded immune exposures were likely present. The donor tested CMV seropositive and was one of the 289 seropositive cohort members. Every donor gave a peripheral blood sample, and the peripheral blood mononuclear cells from that sample were used for TCR beta sequencing. Genomic DNA extraction from the blood cell samples was performed with the Qiagen DNeasy Blood Extraction Kit. Comment on this clone: Its antigen is unknown. Base qualities were left out, and no much larger clone turns up one base away.

The sequenced material came from PBMCs. The TCR comes from a woman in her fifties or sixties in good health and CMV-seropositive.

The CDR3 protein: CASSEVGARTEAFF. In nucleotide form, the sequence is TGTGCCAGCAGTGAAGTAGGGGCGAGGACTGAAGCTTTCTTT. The sequence links TRBV25-1 to TRBJ1-1, and the D gene may be TRBD1, 5 bases matching. Trimming takes 2 bases from V and 5 bases from J, and the germline ends sit 12 bases apart. CDR1 and CDR2 are read off the germline V gene as MGHDK and SYGVNS. From cysteine to phenylalanine, the CDR3 is 14 amino acids long. Left in the record is the CDR3 DNA by itself, 42 bases read in frame from the first base.